This record looks at one TCR beta chain sequence and its context. The entry originates in a study of shared clonotypes between healthy human individuals. The table came from immunoSEQ multiplex PCR; TCRdb's copy has only in-frame clones and leaves some out. The sample lists roughly 1.4 million clones, 97% to 99% occurring once. Germline V gives CDR1 SGHTA, CDR2 FQGNSA. V was shortened by 5 bases and J by 3 bases, with 10 bases between the two germline ends. The CDR3 totals 13 residues. The chain employs TRBV7-2 and TRBJ1-1, with unresolved D. Sample: naive CD4+ T cells sorted from blood. The subset was: CD45RA+ positively selected. This clonotype was obtained from a man in his thirties or forties in good health. CDR3 amino acids: CASSRFRDTEAFF. The CDR3 DNA reads as TGTGCCAGCAGCCGATTCCGGGACACTGAAGCTTTCTTT.